The subject of this entry is one T cell receptor (beta chain). The antigen is undetermined. It is unclear where the CDR3 begins or ends on the DNA, so no DNA is shown, and the CDR3 is as TCRdb lists it. From its first to its last residue, the CDR3 has 17 amino acids. Germline values: CDR1 MNHEY, CDR2 SMNVEV (reference sequence). This entry is derived from a study of cytomegalovirus exposure and HLA in healthy donors. PCR involved 60 Vbeta and 13 Jbeta primers. Using immunoSEQ multiplex PCR, the repertoire was profiled, and TCRdb retains in-frame clones only, with some absent. The data contain about 190,000 clones, roughly 81% of them seen just once; the ten biggest clones take up approximately 2%. Study-wide points: Presence/absence results assume similar sequencing depth per donor, which may not hold.

The J gene is TRBJ2-1, the V gene TRBV27; the table's D call TRBD2 went unverified against the DNA. The receptor comes from a woman under 40 in good health and CMV-seropositive. The material sequenced was PBMCs. The CDR3 loop reads CASSFLESATTYNEQFF.